Listed here is a single T cell receptor beta chain. The data are from a study of radiation and T cells in renal cell carcinoma. Described time point: baseline pretreatment blood. Stated treatment: 15 Gy SBRT to primary tumor, nephrectomy 4 weeks later. Germline CDR1 is SGHTA and CDR2 is FQGTGA. There are 19 residues in the CDR3. Trimming removed 5 bases from V and 6 bases from J; junction bases left unmatched: 12. TCRdb's table, derived via immunoSEQ multiplex PCR, lists solely in-frame clones and lacks some. The sample has 50,000 to 75,000 clones; 78% are singletons. The sequence derives from a man in his sixties with renal cell carcinoma. This chain connects TRBV7-3 to TRBJ2-2; 16 bases fit TRBD2. Sequenced here: blood, sampled from a patient whose treatment included radiotherapy and nephrectomy. DNA of the CDR3: TGTGCCAGCAGCGATTACGGGACTAGCGGGAGGGGGCGTTCCGGGGAGCTGTTTTTT. Protein product: CASSDYGTSGRGRSGELFF.